The present TCR beta chain was sequenced within a study of patients and donors after allogeneic stem cell transplantation. From the RT-PCR reads, TCRdb called clonotypes with MiXCR, one entry per CDR3 protein. This sample has about 2,600 distinct CDR3 sequences, with under 20% found just once. With V trimmed by 2 bases and J by 8 bases, 2 bases remained unmatched. The CDR3 runs to 13 residues. In germline, CDR1 is SGHTA, CDR2 FQGNSA. The chain couples TRBV7-2 to TRBJ2-1; 8 bases are a match to TRBD1. This clonotype originated in a human donor who was either an allogeneic HSCT recipient or a stem cell or donor lymphocyte infusion donor (not recorded which). It is not recorded whose cells these are; they may come from a transplant donor. Sequencing was carried out using blood, either unsorted or a sorted T cell fraction (not recorded which). Written as DNA, the CDR3 is TGTGCCAGCAGCTTATCAGGGGGCGATGAGCAGTTCTTC. Protein product: CASSLSGGDEQFF.